The 15 T cell receptor beta chains given below trace back to one sample, sequenced in a study of blood T cells in healthy people across ages. Together with a sample-barcoded 5' primer, a J-beta primer mix was included in a second PCR lasting 7 to 11 cycles. MiXCR was run by TCRdb on the 5' RACE reads, yielding one entry per CDR3 protein. The sample contains around 580,000 distinct CDR3 sequences, 47% of which appear only once. Sequencing was done on a sample of blood. All receptors derive from an elderly man in good health.

This clonotype was observed once. The chain is built from TRBV7-9 and TRBJ2-1; TRBD2 is a possible D gene (5 bases). The CDR3 totals 17 residues. CDR1 SEHNR and CDR2 FQNEAQ come from the germline V gene (reference sequence). Trimming took off 6 bases at V and 1 base at J, with 19 bases between the two ends. The DNA for the CDR3 is TGTGCCAGCAGACATCCGCTATCCGGGGAGTCCTACAATGAGCAGTTCTTC. It codes for CASRHPLSGESYNEQFF.

The V and J genes are TRBV7-2 and TRBJ2-1; 10 nucleotides line up with TRBD1. This CDR3 is built from 15 residues. V lost 8 bases, J lost 10 bases, and 14 bases stayed unmatched. Germline CDR1 reads SGHTA; CDR2 reads FQGNSA. The CDR3 nucleotides are TGTGCCAGCGGCCTCCCGGGACAGGGGTCCGGCGAGCAGTTCTTC. Protein product: CASGLPGQGSGEQFF.

The chain links TRBV7-2 to TRBJ2-5; 12 nucleotides agree with TRBD2. The CDR3 sequence is 18 residues long. Germline CDR1 SGHTA, CDR2 FQGNSA. The junction had 10 bases not matched to a gene; V was cut back by 1 base and J by 4 bases. The CDR3 here is CASSLGTSGTGSVETQYF. The CDR3 region has the DNA TGTGCCAGCAGCTTAGGGACTAGCGGGACGGGTTCGGTAGAGACCCAGTACTTC.

This clonotype has at least ten counts. V gene TRBV7-9 combines with J gene TRBJ2-7, with D perhaps matching TRBD1 or TRBD2 (6 bases each). The CDR3 covers 15 residues. Germline values: CDR1 SEHNR, CDR2 FQNEAQ (reference sequence). Trimming removed 11 bases at V and 3 bases at J, with 23 bases between. The CDR3 nucleotides read TGTGCCTCTACGGCAGGGGCGCTCGGGGGCTACGAGCAGTACTTC. It yields the protein CASTAGALGGYEQYF.

J is TRBJ2-1 and V is TRBV10-2, with TRBD2 matching over 7 bases. J lost 5 bases, V lost 4 bases, and 5 bases had no gene match. Germline CDR1 WSHSY, CDR2 SAAADI. The CDR3 is made up of 14 amino acids. The CDR3 here is CASSGWAGDNEQFF. In nucleotides, the CDR3 is TGCGCCAGCAGTGGTTGGGCGGGGGACAATGAGCAGTTCTTC.

The chain employs TRBV5-1 and TRBJ2-6; D is perhaps TRBD1 (6 bases). The CDR3 runs 19 residues. Germline CDR1 is SGHRS and CDR2 is YFSETQ. The V gene lost 5 bases and the J gene lost 0 bases, with 21 bases spanning the gap. The CDR3, as DNA: TGCGCCAGCAGTGCTGGGGTCGGACAGACCTTCTCTGGGGCCAACGTCCTGACTTTC. This encodes CASSAGVGQTFSGANVLTF. Variable domain in full (rest from reference TRBV5-1 and TRBJ2-6): KAGVTQTPRYLIKTRGQQVTLSCSPISGHRSVSWYQQTPGQGLQFLFEYFSETQRNKGNFPGRFSGRQFSNSRSEMNVSTLELGDSALYLCASSAGVGQTFSGANVLTFGAGSRLTVL.

This chain uses TRBV6-2 or TRBV6-3 with TRBJ2-1, with 8 bases identical to TRBD2. This CDR3 is 18 amino acids long. In germline, CDR1 is MNHEY, CDR2 SVGEGT. Trimming at V came to 6 bases and at J to 0 bases, leaving 13 bases not matched to a gene. CDR3 in DNA: TGTGCCAGCAGCTACCGCCCGGGGGGGCGCTTCTCCTACAATGAGCAGTTCTTC. Translating gives CASSYRPGGRFSYNEQFF.

The genes are TRBV2 and TRBJ2-1; TRBD2 aligns across 9 bases. This CDR3 comprises 16 residues. Trimming cost V 5 bases and J 10 bases; bases outside gene matches: 15. The germline gives CDR1 SNHLY, CDR2 FYNNEI. CDR3 residues: CASSTNPVAGVGEQFF. The CDR3 DNA follows: TGTGCCAGCAGTACTAACCCAGTAGCGGGAGTGGGGGAGCAGTTCTTC. Full variable domain (missing parts from reference TRBV2 and TRBJ2-1): EPEVTQTPSHQVTQMGQEVILRCVPISNHLYFYWYRQILGQKVEFLVSFYNNEISEKSEIFDDQFSVERPDGSNFTLKIRSTKLEDSAMYFCASSTNPVAGVGEQFFGPGTRLTVL.

There are a few counts of this clonotype. This chain connects TRBV6-2 or TRBV6-3 to TRBJ2-5; D is perhaps TRBD2 (6 bases). The germline CDR1 and CDR2 sequences are MNHEY and SVGEGT. The CDR3 totals 12 residues. V was cut by 7 bases and J by 5 bases, with 11 bases left in between. The CDR3 here is CASNTGGETQYF. The CDR3 DNA reads TGTGCCAGCAATACAGGAGGGGAGACCCAGTACTTC.

This chain uses TRBV10-3 with TRBJ2-1; D may be TRBD1 (5 bases). Between the trimmed V and J ends, which lost 0 bases and 4 bases, there was a span of 7 bases. Germline V lookup: CDR1 ENHRY, CDR2 SYGVKD. The CDR3 spans 14 residues. CDR3 coding DNA: TGTGCCATCAGTGAGTCCCCAGGGTACAATGAGCAGTTCTTC. It is translated as CAISESPGYNEQFF.

This clonotype was detected a few times. V usage is TRBV9 and J usage is TRBJ2-7; tentative D call: TRBD1 (6 bases). The V end lost 0 bases, the J end lost 10 bases, and 14 bases lay between the germline ends. The CDR3 is made up of 13 amino acids. Germline CDR1 reads SGDLS; CDR2 reads YYNGEE. CDR3 sequence (DNA): TGTGCCAGCAGCGTAGCGGAGAACAGGGCCCAGTACTTC. This sequence encodes CASSVAENRAQYF.

The rearrangement links TRBV7-2 to TRBJ2-5; the D is unclear. CDR1 and CDR2 (germline): SGHTA, FQGNSA. Trimming stripped 3 bases from V and 2 bases from J, with 10 bases between. The CDR3 loop spans 14 amino acids. CDR3 in amino acids: CASSLLGSQETQYF. The CDR3 DNA reads TGTGCCAGCAGCTTGCTCGGGTCTCAAGAGACCCAGTACTTC.

This chain connects TRBV20-1 to TRBJ2-1; TRBD1 matches at 9 bases. CDR3 length: 15 amino acids. The germline V gene encodes CDR1 DFQATT and CDR2 SNEGSKA (reference sequence). J was trimmed by 9 bases and V by 0 bases; bases with no gene match: 9. The CDR3 sequence: CSARDPGTGRIEQFF. CDR3 nucleotides: TGCAGTGCTAGAGACCCCGGGACAGGGAGGATTGAGCAGTTCTTC.

Note on this clonotype: A single base separates this from a much larger clone, so it may be a read error. This chain uses TRBV6-5 with TRBJ2-7; 7 nucleotides line up with TRBD1. The CDR3 runs 14 residues. Per germline, CDR1 MNHEY and CDR2 SVGAGI. The CDR3 sequence is CVSSYRDSFYEQYF. In DNA form, the CDR3 reads TGTGTCAGCAGTTACCGGGACAGCTTCTACGAGCAGTACTTC.

This clonotype was observed a handful of times. The V call is TRBV4-2, the J call TRBJ1-2; a possible D gene is TRBD1 (5 bases). The germline gives CDR1 LGHNA, CDR2 YNFKEQ. This CDR3 has 17 amino acids. V was cut by 4 bases and J by 6 bases, with 24 bases left in between. The CDR3 DNA follows: TGTGCCAGCAGCCGTCAAGCCCCAAGGCAGCAGGGTGATGGCTACACCTTC. The encoded protein is CASSRQAPRQQGDGYTF.